The next 4 T cell receptor beta chains were all read from a single sample in a study of cytomegalovirus exposure and HLA in healthy donors. This PCR relied on a set of 60 Vbeta primers and 13 Jbeta primers. Assay used: immunoSEQ multiplex PCR; TCRdb lists only in-frame clones, some missing. The table lists 100,000 to 150,000 clones, roughly 77% of them singletons, with under 7% in the top ten. Material: PBMCs. These receptors all stem from a woman between 40 and 50 years old in good health and CMV-seropositive.

The rearrangement joins TRBV7-2 to TRBJ2-3; TRBD2 agrees at 13 bases. V was clipped by 5 bases and J by 2 bases; unmatched bases: 13. CDR1 and CDR2 (germline): SGHTA, FQGNSA. The CDR3 contains 19 residues. This CDR3 is CASSPRHGTSGEFTDTQYF. CDR3 in DNA: TGTGCCAGCAGCCCACGACATGGGACTAGCGGGGAATTCACAGATACGCAGTATTTT.

V usage is TRBV15 and J usage is TRBJ1-2; D gene unclear. Germline values: CDR1 LNHNV, CDR2 YYDKDF (reference sequence). CDR3 size: 15 residues. V was shortened by 0 bases and J by 3 bases, with 11 bases between the two germline ends. In DNA form, the CDR3 reads TGTGCCACCAGCAGAGATCAAGGAGAGTACTATGGCTACACCTTC. The encoded protein is CATSRDQGEYYGYTF.

The J gene is TRBJ2-1, the V gene TRBV11-2; D gene uncertain. Germline loops: CDR1 SGHAT, CDR2 FQNNGV. The V end was cut by 4 bases, the J end by 15 bases, with 16 bases between. CDR3 length: 12 residues. CDR3: CASSYRPRPAFF. CDR3 DNA: TGTGCCAGCAGCTACCGACCCAGGCCGGCGTTCTTC.

A single count supports this clone. CDR3 protein: CASSLASGVAETQYF. CDR3 in DNA: TGTGCCAGCAGCTTAGCTAGCGGGGTTGCGGAGACCCAGTACTTC. The chain joins TRBV5-4 to TRBJ2-5; 9 bases are shared with TRBD2. Germline CDR1 reads SGHNT; CDR2 reads YYREEE (reference sequence). The CDR3 contains 15 residues. V shed 2 bases and J 5 bases; nucleotides not matched to a gene: 7.